Below, 4 T cell receptor beta chains from the same sample are listed, as sequenced in a study of blood T cells in healthy people across ages. It was with a sample-barcoded 5' primer and a J-beta primer mix that a second PCR of about 7 to 12 cycles was run. TCRdb fed the 5' RACE reads into MiXCR, producing one record per CDR3 protein. The repertoire holds 1,100,000 or so distinct CDR3 sequences, 40% to 55% seen once, with approximately 17% in the top ten. Material: blood. The receptors were gathered from a woman aged 60 to 75 in good health.

The V gene is TRBV5-1, the J gene TRBJ1-1; no definite D call. V was cut by 0 bases and J by 6 bases, with 12 bases left in between. The CDR3 totals 14 residues. CDR1 and CDR2 (germline): SGHRS, YFSETQ. The CDR3 DNA follows: TGCGCCAGCAGCTTGGCAATGGGGTTCGCTGAAGCTTTCTTT. As protein: CASSLAMGFAEAFF.

A few counts support this clonotype. Here the CDR3 reads CASRPGHAGGYEQYF. CDR3 DNA sequence: TGTGCCAGCAGACCAGGACACGCGGGGGGATACGAGCAGTACTTC. The chain joins TRBV7-2 to TRBJ2-7; 8 positions match TRBD2. V lost 6 bases and J lost 4; bases outside the gene matches: 11. CDR1 and CDR2 from the germline V gene are SGHTA and FQGNSA. This CDR3 contains 15 residues.

The V and J genes are TRBV7-9 and TRBJ2-3, with a tentative D call TRBD2 (6 bases). CDR1 is SEHNR, CDR2 FQNEAQ, per germline (reference sequence). The CDR3 consists of 16 residues. Trimming left V 6 bases short and J 0 bases short, with 16 bases between. CDR3 loop: CASSPMGTESTDTQYF. The CDR3 nucleotides read TGTGCCAGCAGTCCGATGGGGACTGAGAGCACAGATACGCAGTATTTT. Based on the CDR3 plus reference TRBV7-9 and TRBJ2-3, the full variable domain is DTGVSQNPRHKITKRGQNVTFRCDPISEHNRLYWYRQTLGQGPEFLTYFQNEAQLEKSRLLSDRFSAERPKGSFSTLEIQRTEQGDSAMYLCASSPMGTESTDTQYFGPGTRLTVL.

This clonotype was recorded a few times. The chain has TRBV29-1 and TRBJ1-5; D is unresolved. There are 13 residues in the CDR3. The V end lost 7 bases, the J end lost 2 bases, and 12 bases lay between the germline ends. CDR1 and CDR2 from the germline V gene are SQVTM and ANQGSEA. CDR3 loop: CSALPGGNQPQHF. As DNA, the CDR3 is TGCAGCGCCCTTCCGGGTGGCAATCAGCCCCAGCATTTT.